These 21 T cell receptor beta chains were all obtained from the same sample, sequenced in a study of long-term antiretroviral therapy in people with HIV. Run at survey level, the immunoSEQ assay was version v3.0. Sequencing was performed with immunoSEQ multiplex PCR; in TCRdb, only in-frame clones are kept and a portion is missing. This sample has some 25,000 clones, with about 82% found just once. The source material was unsorted PBMCs, sampled 3 years after starting antiretroviral therapy. The source of these receptors is a man aged 35-49 years with HIV.

The chain uses TRBV29-1 and TRBJ2-1, with a weak D call TRBD1 (6 bases). The V end was cut by 6 bases, the J end by 4 bases, with 10 bases between. The V gene's germline CDR1 is SQVTM and CDR2 ANQGSEA. The length of the CDR3 is 12 residues. In nucleotides, the CDR3 is TGCAGCGTCACGACAGGTTACAATGAGCAGTTCTTC. Translating gives CSVTTGYNEQFF.

The chain couples TRBV6-5 to TRBJ2-1; 11 nucleotides line up with TRBD2. The V and J ends lost 4 bases and 7 bases, in that order; junction bases with no gene match: 6. Germline CDR1 reads MNHEY; CDR2 reads SVGAGI. The CDR3 is 15 amino acids. The CDR3 is CASSFATSGANEQFF. The CDR3 nucleotides are TGTGCCAGCAGTTTTGCGACTAGCGGGGCTAATGAGCAGTTCTTC.

The chain links TRBV10-3 to TRBJ2-1, with 8 bases matching TRBD2. Germline values: CDR1 ENHRY, CDR2 SYGVKD. V was clipped by 7 bases and J by 5 bases; unmatched bases: 10. The CDR3 runs to 15 residues. The CDR3 nucleotides are TGTGCCATCAATCTAAGCGGGGGCCATCACAATGAGCAGTTCTTC. Translation: CAINLSGGHHNEQFF.

This chain connects TRBV28 to TRBJ2-1, with D perhaps TRBD2 (6 bases). CDR1 and CDR2 from the germline V gene are MDHEN and SYDVKM. CDR3 size: 16 residues. Deletions cut 5 bases from V and 0 bases from J, with 14 bases between. The CDR3 loop reads CASSPLANPSYNEQFF. In nucleotides, the CDR3 is TGTGCCAGCAGTCCGCTAGCGAACCCCTCCTACAATGAGCAGTTCTTC.

The chain has TRBV28 and TRBJ1-1, with D unresolved. CDR1 is MDHEN and CDR2 is SYDVKM in the germline V gene. This CDR3 has 13 residues. Trimming removed 3 bases at V and 6 bases at J, with 11 bases between. CDR3 region: CASSFSRNSEAFF. CDR3 DNA sequence: TGTGCCAGCAGTTTTAGCCGGAATTCTGAAGCTTTCTTT.

In DNA, the CDR3 is TGTGCCAGCAGCTGGGGGAGGAAGGTCACGGGCTATGGCTACACCTTC. Translation gives CASSWGRKVTGYGYTF. V gene TRBV7-2 combines with J gene TRBJ1-2; tentatively, D is TRBD1 (5 bases). The CDR3 contains 16 residues. The V gene's germline CDR1 is SGHTA and CDR2 FQGNSA. The V and J ends lost 4 bases and 4 bases respectively, with 19 bases between them.

The chain joins TRBV19 to TRBJ1-1; 10 positions match TRBD1. CDR3 length equals 16 residues. The ends lost 7 bases at V and 0 bases at J; junction bases unmatched: 8. CDR1 is LNHDA and CDR2 is SQIVND in the germline V gene (reference sequence). CDR3 residues: CASIQRQGAMNTEAFF. Written as DNA, the CDR3 is TGTGCCAGTATCCAGCGACAGGGGGCCATGAACACTGAAGCTTTCTTT.

The rearrangement links TRBV5-5 to TRBJ2-3, with D possibly being TRBD1 (6 bases). Between the trimmed V and J ends, which lost 1 base and 2 bases, there was a span of 11 bases. This CDR3 contains 15 residues. The V gene's germline CDR1 is SGHKS and CDR2 YYEKEE (reference sequence). The CDR3 sequence: CASSLFRGFTDTQYF. The CDR3 nucleotides read TGTGCCAGCAGCTTGTTCAGGGGTTTCACAGATACGCAGTATTTT.

The chain employs TRBV4-3 and TRBJ2-3; the D is unclear. The V and J ends lost 0 bases and 4 bases respectively, with 2 bases between them. The germline V gene encodes CDR1 LGHNA and CDR2 YSLEER. CDR3 length: 12 residues. The CDR3 coding sequence is TGCGCCAGCAGCCAAGAGGCAGATACGCAGTATTTT. As protein: CASSQEADTQYF.

The chain uses TRBV27 and TRBJ1-3; unclear D gene. V lost 5 bases to trimming and J lost 0 bases, with 8 bases between them. This CDR3 is built from 14 residues. CDR1 and CDR2 from the germline V gene are MNHEY and SMNVEV (reference sequence). CDR3 in DNA: TGTGCCAGCAGTCCCGGGTTCTCTGGAAACACCATATATTTT. It translates to CASSPGFSGNTIYF.

This rearrangement joins TRBV10-3 to TRBJ2-7, with a weak D call TRBD2 (6 bases). CDR1 ENHRY and CDR2 SYGVKD come from the germline V gene. Deletions cut 3 bases from V and 0 bases from J, with 9 bases between. This CDR3 spans 14 amino acids. The CDR3 DNA is TGTGCCATCAGTGAAAGGACTACCTCCTACGAGCAGTACTTC. Its protein is CAISERTTSYEQYF.

The chain joins TRBV5-1 to TRBJ1-4; 7 nucleotides agree with TRBD1. The CDR3 contains 15 residues. Germline CDR1 reads SGHRS; CDR2 reads YFSETQ. Germline trimming cut 2 bases from V and 5 bases from J; bases unmatched to any gene: 6. CDR3 region: CASSLGDSTNEKLFF. CDR3 sequence (DNA): TGCGCCAGCAGCTTAGGGGACAGCACGAATGAAAAACTGTTTTTT.

The genes are TRBV19 and TRBJ2-1; TRBD2 agrees at 13 bases. The CDR3 runs 17 residues. CDR1 and CDR2 (germline): LNHDA, SQIVND (reference sequence). V lost 3 bases, J lost 4 bases, and 6 bases stayed unmatched. Here the CDR3 DNA reads TGTGCCAGTAGTATCTTCCGGACTAGCGGGAGTTACAATGAGCAGTTCTTC. Protein sequence: CASSIFRTSGSYNEQFF.

This sequence joins TRBV6-1 and TRBJ1-1, with D possibly TRBD1 on 6 matching bases. The germline gives CDR1 MNHNS, CDR2 SASEGT. The CDR3 is 13 amino acids. V shed 7 bases and J shed 1 base, with 10 bases lying between them. The CDR3 DNA sequence: TGTGCCAGCACCCTGACAGGGAACACTGAAGCTTTCTTT. Its protein product is CASTLTGNTEAFF.

This sequence joins TRBV29-1 and TRBJ2-7, with TRBD1 matching over 7 bases. V dropped 0 bases and J dropped 6; count of bases not matched to a gene: 11. CDR3 length equals 15 residues. The V gene's germline CDR1 is SQVTM and CDR2 ANQGSEA. The CDR3 here is CSVEEGGRGFGEQYF. CDR3 DNA: TGCAGCGTTGAAGAGGGTGGCAGGGGGTTCGGCGAGCAGTACTTC.

This clone has only a few counts. The chain carries TRBV20-1 and TRBJ1-1, with D hard to call. The V gene's germline CDR1 is DFQATT and CDR2 SNEGSKA (reference sequence). This CDR3 comprises 9 residues. The V and J ends lost 5 bases and 6 bases respectively, with 4 bases between them. This CDR3 is CSAASEAFF. For the CDR3, the DNA is TGCAGTGCTGCCTCTGAAGCTTTCTTT.

This rearrangement joins TRBV7-2 to TRBJ1-4, with TRBD1 as a possible D gene (6 bases). The germline V gene encodes CDR1 SGHTA and CDR2 FQGNSA. Trimming removed 5 bases at V and 3 bases at J, with 13 bases between. This CDR3 contains 15 residues. The DNA for the CDR3 is TGTGCCAGCAGCCCCGAAGGGGGATCTAATGAAAAACTGTTTTTT. Translation: CASSPEGGSNEKLFF. The full variable domain, in which reference TRBV7-2 and TRBJ1-4 provide the parts outside the CDR3, is GAGVSQSPSNKVTEKGKDVELRCDPISGHTALYWYRQSLGQGLEFLIYFQGNSAPDKSGLPSDRFSAERTGGSVSTLTIQRTQQEDSAVYLCASSPEGGSNEKLFFGSGTQLSVL.

The rearrangement links TRBV19 to TRBJ1-3, with 8 positions matching TRBD1. The CDR3 length is 15 residues. J lost 4 bases, V lost 7 bases, and 9 bases had no gene match. Germline V CDR1 and CDR2: LNHDA, SQIVND (reference sequence). The chain's CDR3 is CASTRTGFSGNTIYF. Here the CDR3 DNA reads TGTGCCAGTACCCGGACAGGGTTTTCCGGAAACACCATATATTTT.

This chain connects TRBV5-1 to TRBJ2-3; 9 nucleotides agree with TRBD2. The CDR3 is made up of 15 amino acids. Germline-derived CDR1 and CDR2 are SGHRS and YFSETQ. After removal of 0 bases from V and 3 bases from J, the junction contained 2 bases not matched to a gene. CDR3 sequence: CASSLDLAGTDTQYF. CDR3 DNA sequence: TGCGCCAGCAGCTTGGACCTAGCGGGGACAGATACGCAGTATTTT.

This clone appeared a single time. The chain has TRBV9 and TRBJ1-3, with D perhaps matching TRBD1 (5 bases). CDR1 and CDR2 from the germline V gene are SGDLS and YYNGEE. Trimming stripped 3 bases from V and 4 bases from J, with 14 bases between. CDR3 length equals 15 residues. CDR3 loop: CASSGNGQSGNTIYF. The CDR3 bases are TGTGCCAGCAGCGGGAATGGACAATCCGGAAACACCATATATTTT. Drawing the rest from reference TRBV9 and TRBJ1-3, the complete variable domain is DSGVTQTPKHLITATGQRVTLRCSPRSGDLSVYWYQQSLDQGLQFLIQYYNGEERAKGNILERFSAQQFPDLHSELNLSSLELGDSALYFCASSGNGQSGNTIYFGEGSWLTVV.

The rearrangement links TRBV10-3 to TRBJ2-5, with 10 bases identical to TRBD2. Germline lookup yields CDR1 ENHRY and CDR2 SYGVKD. The V and J ends lost 4 bases and 2 bases, in that order; junction bases with no gene match: 4. The CDR3 sequence is 15 residues long. The chain's CDR3 is CAISALSGRQETQYF. DNA for the CDR3: TGTGCCATCAGTGCCCTTAGCGGGAGGCAAGAGACCCAGTACTTC.